The 24 T cell receptor beta chains below all came from one sample that was sequenced in a study of T-cell memory formation after mild COVID-19. TCRdb independently ran MiXCR on the 5' RACE reads; one entry per CDR3 protein. The data show 400,000 to 500,000 distinct CDR3 sequences, with roughly 17% seen just once and 20% to 25% held by the top ten. The sample comprised PBMCs or a T cell subset sorted from them (not recorded which). Receptor source: a man younger than 35 who had mild COVID-19 (a few samples of this study predate the infection). Cell type and time point are not known.

The chain joins TRBV7-3 to TRBJ2-5; D may correspond to TRBD1 or TRBD2 (5 bases each). CDR1 SGHTA and CDR2 FQGTGA come from the germline V gene. V was cut by 8 bases and J by 1 base, with 11 bases left in between. This CDR3 is 13 amino acids long. In DNA form, the CDR3 reads TGTGCCAGCGCAAGGGACGGCCAAGAGACCCAGTACTTC. It translates to CASARDGQETQYF.

This clonotype occurred a few times. The gene calls are TRBV7-9 and TRBJ1-4, with D unclear. This CDR3 region has 15 residues. From germline, CDR1 is SEHNR and CDR2 FQNEAQ (reference sequence). V lost 1 base and J 5 bases, leaving 11 bases between the germline ends. DNA of the CDR3: TGTGCCAGCAGCTTAGTTAAGGACTGGAATGAAAAACTGTTTTTT. It encodes CASSLVKDWNEKLFF.

The chain combines TRBV7-2 with TRBJ2-5; D perhaps matches TRBD2 (5 bases). The CDR3 contains 17 residues. V gave up 1 base and J gave up 5 bases, with 20 bases separating them. The germline CDR1 and CDR2 sequences are SGHTA and FQGNSA. CDR3 sequence reads: CASSLDYVAGSQETQYF. Written as DNA, the CDR3 is TGTGCCAGCAGCTTAGATTACGTGGCTGGGAGTCAGGAGACCCAGTACTTC.

This clonotype appeared a few times. V usage is TRBV4-2 and J usage is TRBJ1-1; 9 bases line up with TRBD1. The ends lost 2 bases at V and 1 base at J; junction bases unmatched: 5. Germline V gene lookup returns CDR1 LGHNA and CDR2 YNFKEQ. There are 16 residues in the CDR3. Written as DNA, the CDR3 is TGTGCCAGCAGCCAACGGACAGGGGTCGGGAACACTGAAGCTTTCTTT. Its protein is CASSQRTGVGNTEAFF.

The gene calls are TRBV7-2 and TRBJ2-1; D not certain. CDR3 size: 13 residues. Germline lookup yields CDR1 SGHTA and CDR2 FQGNSA. V lost 5 bases to trimming and J lost 8 bases, with 13 bases between them. This CDR3 is CASSRGPAYEQFF. For the CDR3, the DNA is TGTGCCAGCAGCCGAGGCCCTGCCTATGAGCAGTTCTTC. Filled out from reference TRBV7-2 and TRBJ2-1, the complete variable domain reads GAGVSQSPSNKVTEKGKDVELRCDPISGHTALYWYRQSLGQGLEFLIYFQGNSAPDKSGLPSDRFSAERTGGSVSTLTIQRTQQEDSAVYLCASSRGPAYEQFFGPGTRLTVL.

The chain combines TRBV7-9 with TRBJ2-1, with no clear D. The V and J ends lost 4 bases and 9 bases respectively, with 10 bases between them. This CDR3 is 12 amino acids long. Germline loops: CDR1 SEHNR, CDR2 FQNEAQ (reference sequence). Here the CDR3 DNA reads TGTGCCAGCAGCTATTTAGGTGCTGAGCAGTTCTTC. As protein: CASSYLGAEQFF.

This clonotype has only a few counts. The rearrangement joins TRBV5-1 to TRBJ2-1; D not certain. Germline lookup yields CDR1 SGHRS and CDR2 YFSETQ. The CDR3 spans 13 residues. V dropped 0 bases and J dropped 5 bases, with 6 bases sitting between them. The CDR3 is CASSLGWNNEQFF. The DNA of the CDR3 is TGCGCCAGCAGCTTGGGATGGAACAATGAGCAGTTCTTC.

The V gene is TRBV6-2 or TRBV6-3, the J gene TRBJ1-1; TRBD1 might be the D (6 bases). The ends were cut back, 6 bases at V and 0 bases at J, with 14 bases in the middle. CDR1 is MNHEY and CDR2 is SVGEGT in the germline V gene. The CDR3 consists of 15 residues. CDR3 bases: TGTGCCAGCAGCAGGCCTCAGGGGCTGAACACTGAAGCTTTCTTT. It translates to CASSRPQGLNTEAFF.

The gene calls are TRBV5-1 and TRBJ1-3; weak D call: TRBD1 (5 bases). Germline CDR1 reads SGHRS; CDR2 reads YFSETQ. This CDR3 region has 15 residues. The ends were cut back, 5 bases at V and 2 bases at J, with 14 bases in the middle. CDR3 coding DNA: TGCGCCAGCAGATATATTGGGGGACCTGGAAACACCATATATTTT. The encoded protein is CASRYIGGPGNTIYF.

The chain links TRBV20-1 to TRBJ1-6; 11 bases line up with TRBD1. The V segment lost 4 bases and the J segment 7 bases; nucleotides outside the gene matches: 6. This CDR3 is 15 amino acids long. Germline CDR1 is DFQATT and CDR2 is SNEGSKA (reference sequence). In DNA form, the CDR3 reads TGCAGTGCTAAGGGACAGGGGGTCCCGAATTCACCCCTCCACTTT. It yields the protein CSAKGQGVPNSPLHF.

There are a few counts of this clonotype. J is TRBJ2-7 and V is TRBV6-5; possible D gene TRBD1, 6 bases. Germline V gives CDR1 MNHEY, CDR2 SVGAGI. The CDR3 runs 15 residues. Trimming shortened V by 0 bases and J by 3 bases, and 12 bases separated the two germline ends. The CDR3 region is CASSYSYRVNYEQYF. DNA for the CDR3: TGTGCCAGCAGTTACTCGTACAGGGTGAACTACGAGCAGTACTTC.

The chain recombines TRBV29-1 with TRBJ2-3; possibly TRBD2 for D (6 bases). The CDR3 spans 14 residues. V shed 1 base and J shed 2 bases, with 10 bases lying between them. Germline loops: CDR1 SQVTM, CDR2 ANQGSEA. The CDR3 DNA sequence: TGCAGCGTTGAAGGGGGGGTGTCCACAGATACGCAGTATTTT. Amino acids: CSVEGGVSTDTQYF.

The chain couples TRBV6-5 to TRBJ1-2, with D maybe TRBD1 (5 bases). This CDR3 has 12 residues. Trimming pared 6 bases from V and 4 bases from J, leaving 9 bases between. CDR1 is MNHEY, CDR2 SVGAGI, per germline. The CDR3 loop is CASRTTAYGYTF. DNA of the CDR3: TGTGCCAGCAGGACGACAGCCTATGGCTACACCTTC.

This clonotype was detected many times. This chain uses TRBV20-1 with TRBJ2-7, with TRBD1 matching 11 bases. Germline trimming cut 0 bases from V and 7 bases from J; bases unmatched to any gene: 2. Germline values: CDR1 DFQATT, CDR2 SNEGSKA (reference sequence). This CDR3 region has 13 residues. The CDR3 DNA reads as TGCAGTGCTAGAGATGGACAGGGGGCGGAGCAGTACTTC. It translates to CSARDGQGAEQYF.

The chain couples TRBV7-7 to TRBJ2-3; 7 nucleotides agree with TRBD1. Per germline, CDR1 SSHAT and CDR2 FNYEAQ (reference sequence). The V and J ends lost 5 bases and 4 bases, in that order; junction bases with no gene match: 3. The CDR3 consists of 13 residues. CDR3 nucleotide sequence: TGTGCCAGCAGCCGTACAGGGGCAGATACGCAGTATTTT. This encodes CASSRTGADTQYF.

This clonotype was detected only a few times. The chain carries TRBV20-1 and TRBJ2-7; D unresolved. V was clipped by 0 bases and J by 7 bases, with 7 bases between them. Germline V CDR1 and CDR2: DFQATT, SNEGSKA (reference sequence). This CDR3 has 11 residues. CDR3 sequence (DNA): TGCAGTGCTAGAGAGGACGGAGAGCAGTACTTC. Encoded protein: CSAREDGEQYF.

This clonotype was found many times. The chain links TRBV5-4 to TRBJ1-1; TRBD1 aligns across 8 bases. With 0 bases clipped from V and 7 bases from J, the junction kept 2 bases outside the gene matches. CDR1 and CDR2 from the germline V gene are SGHNT and YYREEE (reference sequence). CDR3 size: 13 residues. The CDR3 spells CASSLGGTGEAFF. CDR3 coding DNA: TGTGCCAGCAGCTTGGGTGGGACAGGTGAAGCTTTCTTT.

The table lists this clonotype with a few counts. The rearrangement links TRBV21-1 to TRBJ1-6. TRBV21-1 is recorded as a pseudogene. The CDR3 sequence is 13 residues long. The CDR3 loop reads CASKPPNNSPLHF. In DNA form, the CDR3 reads TGTGCCAGCAAGCCGCCCAATAATTCACCCCTCCACTTT.

The chain has TRBV20-1 and TRBJ1-2; D call uncertain. Germline CDR1 and CDR2: DFQATT and SNEGSKA (reference sequence). This CDR3 is 11 amino acids long. Here the CDR3 DNA reads TGCAGCGTTGAACCGTCGTATGGCTACACCTTC. Translated, it gives CSVEPSYGYTF.

A word on this clonotype: A much larger clone lies one base from this, so it may be a read error. This rearrangement joins TRBV5-5 to TRBJ2-3, with a tentative D call TRBD1 (5 bases). The ends were cut back, 2 bases at V and 6 bases at J, with 16 bases in the middle. The germline gives CDR1 SGHKS, CDR2 YYEKEE (reference sequence). CDR3 length: 15 amino acids. The CDR3 here is CASSFVQGPRDTQYF. The CDR3 nucleotides read TGTGCCAGCAGCTTTGTCCAGGGCCCGCGGGATACGCAGTATTTT.

This clonotype was counted between two and nine times. The gene calls are TRBV11-2 and TRBJ1-1; a possible D gene is TRBD1 (5 bases). The germline V gene encodes CDR1 SGHAT and CDR2 FQNNGV. V was trimmed by 4 bases and J by 3 bases, leaving 12 bases between them. The CDR3 consists of 14 residues. The DNA of the CDR3 is TGTGCCAGCAGCTCCTCCCGGGGGTACACTGAAGCTTTCTTT. It specifies CASSSSRGYTEAFF.

The CDR3 region is CASSGAGGATEKLFF. CDR3 nucleotides: TGTGCCAGCAGTGGGGCAGGGGGCGCGACCGAAAAACTGTTTTTT. The rearrangement links TRBV6-1 to TRBJ1-4, with 8 bases fitting TRBD1. The germline V gene has CDR1 MNHNS and CDR2 SASEGT. The J segment lost 8 bases and the V segment lost 4 bases, leaving 9 bases of the junction unmatched. This CDR3 has 15 amino acids.

V gene TRBV20-1 combines with J gene TRBJ2-7; possible D gene TRBD1, 5 bases. Deletions cut 0 bases from V and 0 bases from J, with 12 bases between. Germline CDR1 and CDR2: DFQATT and SNEGSKA (reference sequence). The CDR3 loop spans 15 amino acids. CDR3 sequence reads: CSARDRGRSSYEQYF. The CDR3 nucleotides read TGCAGTGCTAGAGATAGGGGCAGGAGCTCCTACGAGCAGTACTTC.

The J gene is TRBJ1-1, the V gene TRBV5-6, with D tentatively TRBD1 (5 bases). V was trimmed by 3 bases and J by 3 bases, leaving 9 bases between them. Germline V gene sequence: CDR1 SGHDT, CDR2 YYEEEE. This CDR3 comprises 13 residues. CDR3 nucleotides: TGTGCCAGCAGCTGGGACTCCGACACTGAAGCTTTCTTT. Translation: CASSWDSDTEAFF.